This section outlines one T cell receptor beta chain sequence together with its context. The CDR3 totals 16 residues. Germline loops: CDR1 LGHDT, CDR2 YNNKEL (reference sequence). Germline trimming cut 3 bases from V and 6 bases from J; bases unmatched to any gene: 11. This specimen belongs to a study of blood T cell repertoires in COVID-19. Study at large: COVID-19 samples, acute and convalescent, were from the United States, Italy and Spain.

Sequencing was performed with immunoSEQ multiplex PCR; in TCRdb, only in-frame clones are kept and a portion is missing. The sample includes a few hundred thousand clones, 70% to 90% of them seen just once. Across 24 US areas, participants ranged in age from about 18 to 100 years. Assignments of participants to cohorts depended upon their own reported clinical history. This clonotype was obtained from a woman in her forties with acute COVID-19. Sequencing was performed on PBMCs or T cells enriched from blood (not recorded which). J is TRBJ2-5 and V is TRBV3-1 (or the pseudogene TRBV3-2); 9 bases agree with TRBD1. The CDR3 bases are TGTGCCAGCAGCCACCCGACAGGGGGGGGCCACCAGACCCAGTACTTC. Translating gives CASSHPTGGGHQTQYF.